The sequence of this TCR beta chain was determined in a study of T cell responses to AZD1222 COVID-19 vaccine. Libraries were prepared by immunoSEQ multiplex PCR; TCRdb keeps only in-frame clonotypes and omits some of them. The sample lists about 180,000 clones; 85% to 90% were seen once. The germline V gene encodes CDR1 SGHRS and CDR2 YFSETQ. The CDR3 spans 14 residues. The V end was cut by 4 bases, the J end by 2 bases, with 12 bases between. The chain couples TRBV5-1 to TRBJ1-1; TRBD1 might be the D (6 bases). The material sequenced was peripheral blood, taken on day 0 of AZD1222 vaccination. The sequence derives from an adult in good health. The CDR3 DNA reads TGCGCCAGCAGCCCGGGGACACCCAACACTGAAGCTTTCTTT. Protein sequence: CASSPGTPNTEAFF.